The 2 T cell receptor beta chains reported below all come from one sample, sequenced in a study of blood T cell repertoires in COVID-19. The table came from immunoSEQ multiplex PCR; TCRdb's copy has only in-frame clones and leaves some out. This sample has some 250,000 clones; 84% occur once, and the top ten carry under 5%. Sequenced: peripheral blood. These receptors were collected from a man over 45 with active or convalescent COVID-19.

The V and J genes are TRBV11-2 and TRBJ1-6; D perhaps matches TRBD1 (5 bases). The CDR3 length is 14 residues. V shed 5 bases and J shed 9 bases, with 14 bases lying between them. The germline CDR1 and CDR2 sequences are SGHAT and FQNNGV. The DNA of the CDR3 is TGTGCCAGCAGCCCAGATCAGGGAAGTTCACCCCTCCACTTT. This gives the protein CASSPDQGSSPLHF.

This clone was seen only a few times. The J gene is TRBJ2-3, the V gene TRBV6-5, with 7 bases fitting TRBD2. CDR3 length equals 16 residues. Germline values: CDR1 MNHEY, CDR2 SVGAGI. V dropped 0 bases and J dropped 7; count of bases not matched to a gene: 10. The CDR3 spells CASSYSGGSSTYTQYF. In nucleotides, the CDR3 is TGTGCCAGCAGTTACTCGGGCGGGAGTTCTACCTATACGCAGTATTTT.